Listed here are 18 T cell receptor beta chains from one sample, sequenced in a study of blood T cell repertoires in COVID-19. Sequenced by immunoSEQ multiplex PCR; TCRdb stores in-frame clones only, minus some. The sample carries roughly 300,000 clones, roughly 85% recorded once. The sample comprised peripheral blood. Receptors originate from a human donor in a cohort sampled during active COVID-19.

The chain combines TRBV5-5 with TRBJ1-3; 11 bases agree with TRBD1. After removal of 5 bases from V and 2 bases from J, the junction contained 6 bases not matched to a gene. Germline V gives CDR1 SGHKS, CDR2 YYEKEE (reference sequence). The CDR3 length is 16 residues. The chain's CDR3 is CASRFGTGGPGNTIYF. The CDR3 coding sequence is TGTGCCAGCAGGTTTGGGACAGGGGGTCCTGGAAACACCATATATTTT.

The V and J genes are TRBV5-5 and TRBJ2-6; 12 bases map to TRBD1. Trimming at V came to 3 bases and at J to 2 bases, leaving 6 bases not matched to a gene. Germline V gene lookup returns CDR1 SGHKS and CDR2 YYEKEE (reference sequence). CDR3 length: 18 residues. CDR3 in amino acids: CASSSSGQGAAGANVLTF. The CDR3 bases are TGTGCCAGCAGCTCATCGGGACAGGGGGCTGCTGGGGCCAACGTCCTGACTTTC.

The V call is TRBV18, the J call TRBJ2-1; D is possibly TRBD2 (7 bases). Per the germline V gene, CDR1 is KGHSH and CDR2 is LQKENI. This CDR3 contains 15 residues. Trimming took off 3 bases at V and 7 bases at J, with 16 bases between the two ends. CDR3 in amino acids: CASSPTGGEINEQFF. DNA for the CDR3: TGTGCCAGCTCACCCACGGGGGGCGAGATAAATGAGCAGTTCTTC. Using reference TRBV18 and TRBJ2-1 for the parts outside the CDR3, the full variable domain is NAGVMQNPRHLVRRRGQEARLRCSPMKGHSHVYWYRQLPEEGLKFMVYLQKENIIDESGMPKERFSAEFPKEGPSILRIQQVVRGDSAAYFCASSPTGGEINEQFFGPGTRLTVL.

This clone was observed a handful of times. The chain has TRBV9 and TRBJ2-3; TRBD2 aligns across 12 bases. The CDR3 sequence is 17 residues long. V lost 4 bases and J lost 1; bases outside the gene matches: 7. In germline, CDR1 is SGDLS, CDR2 YYNGEE. CDR3 nucleotide sequence: TGTGCCAGCAGCCCAGGGACTAGCGGGTCTGGCACAGATACGCAGTATTTT. It specifies CASSPGTSGSGTDTQYF.

This clone was counted a few times. The chain combines TRBV6-5 with TRBJ1-1, with TRBD1 identical over 7 bases. Trimming removed 2 bases from V and 5 bases from J; junction bases left unmatched: 8. From germline, CDR1 is MNHEY and CDR2 SVGAGI. The CDR3 runs to 15 residues. CDR3 coding DNA: TGTGCCAGCAGTTACCGTCGACAGGGTGGGACTGAAGCTTTCTTT. Protein: CASSYRRQGGTEAFF.

This sequence joins TRBV6-5 and TRBJ2-1, with D tentatively TRBD2 (6 bases). V shed 6 bases and J shed 8 bases, with 8 bases lying between them. Germline assignment: CDR1 MNHEY and CDR2 SVGAGI. This CDR3 is 11 amino acids long. The CDR3 nucleotides read TGTGCCAGCAGGACTAGTGATGAGCAGTTCTTC. As protein: CASRTSDEQFF.

This chain links TRBV12-3 or TRBV12-4 with TRBJ1-2, with D possibly matching TRBD1 (5 bases). V lost 6 bases and J 6 bases, leaving 11 bases between the germline ends. The CDR3 contains 12 residues. CDR3 nucleotides: TGTGCCAGCAGAAGATGGGGGGATGGCTACACCTTC. It specifies CASRRWGDGYTF.

The chain's CDR3 is CASSWGTGANSPLHF. The CDR3, as DNA: TGTGCCAGCAGCTGGGGGACAGGTGCTAATTCACCCCTCCACTTT. The chain employs TRBV5-4 and TRBJ1-6; TRBD1 aligns across 8 bases. The V and J ends lost 3 bases and 6 bases, in that order; junction bases with no gene match: 5. Germline-derived CDR1 and CDR2 are SGHNT and YYREEE (reference sequence). The CDR3 has 15 residues.

This sequence joins TRBV2 and TRBJ2-7, with TRBD1 matching over 9 bases. The CDR3 consists of 14 residues. Losses at the gene ends were 5 bases for V and 3 bases for J; bases not matched to a gene: 5. Per germline, CDR1 SNHLY and CDR2 FYNNEI. CDR3: CASSRQGGFYEQYF. In nucleotides, the CDR3 is TGTGCCAGCAGTAGACAGGGGGGTTTCTACGAGCAGTACTTC. The whole variable domain, filled in from reference TRBV2 and TRBJ2-7, reads EPEVTQTPSHQVTQMGQEVILRCVPISNHLYFYWYRQILGQKVEFLVSFYNNEISEKSEIFDDQFSVERPDGSNFTLKIRSTKLEDSAMYFCASSRQGGFYEQYFGPGTRLTVT.

The chain uses TRBV19 and TRBJ1-3, with a possible D match to TRBD1 (6 bases). The CDR3 covers 16 residues. Germline V gene lookup returns CDR1 LNHDA and CDR2 SQIVND (reference sequence). V lost 5 bases and J lost 1, with 15 bases in between. The CDR3 is CASSSKGQPSGNTIYF. CDR3 bases: TGTGCCAGTAGTTCGAAAGGACAGCCGTCTGGAAACACCATATATTTT.

The chain has TRBV19 and TRBJ1-6; maybe TRBD1 (5 bases). The CDR3 loop spans 13 amino acids. V was trimmed by 9 bases and J by 10 bases, leaving 16 bases between them. Germline V CDR1 and CDR2: LNHDA, SQIVND (reference sequence). CDR3 in amino acids: CASLGQRGSPLHF. For the CDR3, the DNA is TGTGCCAGCCTGGGGCAGCGTGGGTCACCCCTCCACTTT.

The chain uses TRBV29-1 and TRBJ1-2; D perhaps matches TRBD1 (5 bases). The CDR3 runs to 14 residues. Trimming left V 5 bases short and J 8 bases short, with 21 bases between. The germline gives CDR1 SQVTM, CDR2 ANQGSEA. The CDR3 nucleotides read TGCAGCGTTCCACCGATGAGGGGAGGGAGCGGCTACACCTTC. This gives the protein CSVPPMRGGSGYTF.

CDR3 bases: TGTGCCAGCAGCTTAACGTTGGGGACAGGGGGTGATACGCAGTATTTT. This gives the protein CASSLTLGTGGDTQYF. The V gene is TRBV7-3, the J gene TRBJ2-3; 11 bases are a match to TRBD1. Trimming at V came to 0 bases and at J to 6 bases, leaving 5 bases not matched to a gene. CDR1 SGHTA and CDR2 FQGTGA come from the germline V gene. This CDR3 is 16 amino acids long.

This CDR3 is CASIGGYEQYF. Written as DNA, the CDR3 is TGTGCCAGTATAGGGGGCTACGAGCAGTACTTC. The chain links TRBV19 to TRBJ2-7; possible D gene TRBD1, 6 bases. The CDR3 loop spans 11 amino acids. CDR1 is LNHDA, CDR2 SQIVND, per germline (reference sequence). The V gene lost 7 bases and the J gene lost 3 bases, with 7 bases spanning the gap. The variable domain in full, completed from reference TRBV19 and TRBJ2-7, reads DGGITQSPKYLFRKEGQNVTLSCEQNLNHDAMYWYRQDPGQGLRLIYYSQIVNDFQKGDIAEGYSVSREKKESFPLTVTSAQKNPTAFYLCASIGGYEQYFGPGTRLTVT.

The rearrangement joins TRBV4-2 to TRBJ2-7; D may be TRBD1 (6 bases). Deletions cut 1 base from V and 5 bases from J, with 21 bases between. The CDR3 contains 17 residues. Germline V gene data show CDR1 as LGHNA and CDR2 as YNFKEQ. The CDR3 DNA reads TGTGCCAGCAGCCAAGTGGGGGTCAGGGGACCGCTCGACGAGCAGTACTTC. It translates to CASSQVGVRGPLDEQYF.

The V call is TRBV7-9, the J call TRBJ2-1; D call uncertain. The length of the CDR3 is 13 residues. V was cut by 4 bases and J by 0 bases, with 4 bases left in between. From germline, CDR1 is SEHNR and CDR2 FQNEAQ (reference sequence). CDR3 loop: CASSSSSYNEQFF. The CDR3 DNA reads as TGTGCCAGCAGCTCCTCCTCCTACAATGAGCAGTTCTTC.

With respect to this clone: Compared with germline, one end of the junction differs, possibly owing to a read error. The V call is TRBV5-6, the J call TRBJ2-7; tentative D call: TRBD1 (5 bases). Looked up from germline, CDR1 is SGHDT and CDR2 is YYEEEE. CDR3 length: 12 residues. The CDR3 nucleotides read TGTGCCAGCAGCTCTCTATGGGGCTACTTGGACTTC. It specifies CASSSLWGYLDF.

J is TRBJ1-6 and V is TRBV5-6; D not certain. CDR1 is SGHDT, CDR2 YYEEEE, per germline. The V and J ends lost 1 base and 9 bases respectively, with 11 bases between them. CDR3 size: 14 residues. DNA for the CDR3: TGTGCCAGCAGCTTGAGTGGCACTAGTTCACCCCTCCACTTT. Translating it yields CASSLSGTSSPLHF.